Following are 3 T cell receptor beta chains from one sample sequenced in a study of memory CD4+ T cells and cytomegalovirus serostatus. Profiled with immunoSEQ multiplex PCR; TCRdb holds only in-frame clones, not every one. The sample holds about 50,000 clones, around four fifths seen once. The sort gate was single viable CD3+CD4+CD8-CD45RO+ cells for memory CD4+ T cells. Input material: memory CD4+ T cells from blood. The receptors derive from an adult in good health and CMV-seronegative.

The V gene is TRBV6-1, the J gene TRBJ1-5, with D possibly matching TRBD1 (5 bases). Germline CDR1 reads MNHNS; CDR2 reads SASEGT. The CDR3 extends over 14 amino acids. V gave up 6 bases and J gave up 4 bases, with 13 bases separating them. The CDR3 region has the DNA TGTGCCAGCAGGGGAGGGGTTGGGAATCAGCCCCAGCATTTT. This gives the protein CASRGGVGNQPQHF.

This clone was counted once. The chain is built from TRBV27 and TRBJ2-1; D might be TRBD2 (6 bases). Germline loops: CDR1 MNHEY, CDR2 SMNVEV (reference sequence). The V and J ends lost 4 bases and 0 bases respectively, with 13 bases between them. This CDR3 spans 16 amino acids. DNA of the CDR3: TGTGCCAGCAGTTCCTCGGGTAGCGGCTCCTACAATGAGCAGTTCTTC. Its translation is CASSSSGSGSYNEQFF.

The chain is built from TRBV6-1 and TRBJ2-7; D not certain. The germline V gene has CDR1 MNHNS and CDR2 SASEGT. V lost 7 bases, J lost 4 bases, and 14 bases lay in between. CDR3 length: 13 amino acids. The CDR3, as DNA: TGTGCCAGCACAACCGTAGGACCTTACGAGCAGTACTTC. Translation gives CASTTVGPYEQYF.